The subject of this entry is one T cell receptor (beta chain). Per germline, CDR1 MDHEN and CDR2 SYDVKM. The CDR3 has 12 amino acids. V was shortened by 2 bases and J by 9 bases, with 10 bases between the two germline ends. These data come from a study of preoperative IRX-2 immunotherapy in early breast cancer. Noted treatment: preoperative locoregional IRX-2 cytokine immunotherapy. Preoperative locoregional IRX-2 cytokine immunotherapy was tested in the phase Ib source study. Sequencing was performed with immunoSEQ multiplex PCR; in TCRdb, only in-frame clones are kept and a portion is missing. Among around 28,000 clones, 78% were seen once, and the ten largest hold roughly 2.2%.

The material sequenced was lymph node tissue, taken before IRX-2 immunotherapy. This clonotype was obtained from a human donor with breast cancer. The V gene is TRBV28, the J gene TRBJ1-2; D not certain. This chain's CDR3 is CASSLLRLSYTF. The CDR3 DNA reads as TGTGCCAGCAGTTTACTAAGGCTAAGCTACACCTTC.